The 11 T cell receptor beta chains listed next were all sequenced from one sample in a study of CD8 T cells in Susac syndrome. Reverse transcription used 0.5 to 1 ug RNA and random hexamers. MiXCR, applied by TCRdb to the immunoSEQ multiplex PCR reads, yields one record per CDR3 protein. The sample comprises 200,000 to 250,000 distinct CDR3 sequences, 85% to 95% of which are singletons, and over 0.15% rests with the top ten. The material sequenced was CD4+ T cells from PBMCs. These receptors were taken from a human donor with Susac syndrome.

CDR3 loop: CASSQGQGDYGYTF. Written as DNA, the CDR3 is TGTGCCAGTAGCCAGGGACAGGGAGACTATGGCTACACCTTC. The rearrangement joins TRBV19 to TRBJ1-2; 9 bases are a match to TRBD1. Germline trimming cut 6 bases from V and 3 bases from J; bases unmatched to any gene: 5. This CDR3 comprises 14 residues. Germline CDR1 reads LNHDA; CDR2 reads SQIVND (reference sequence). The full variable domain, with the rest looked up from reference TRBV19 and TRBJ1-2, is DGGITQSPKYLFRKEGQNVTLSCEQNLNHDAMYWYRQDPGQGLRLIYYSQIVNDFQKGDIAEGYSVSREKKESFPLTVTSAQKNPTAFYLCASSQGQGDYGYTFGSGTRLTVV.

V gene TRBV5-1 combines with J gene TRBJ2-5; the match to TRBD1 covers 8 bases. Unmatched junction bases numbered 9, after V lost 6 bases and J lost 5 bases. The CDR3 consists of 14 residues. Germline V gene sequence: CDR1 SGHRS, CDR2 YFSETQ. CDR3: CASTKQGVYETQYF. The CDR3 nucleotides are TGCGCCAGCACCAAACAGGGGGTATACGAGACCCAGTACTTC.

The rearrangement uses TRBV7-8 and TRBJ2-5; 9 nucleotides align to TRBD2. Looked up from germline, CDR1 is SGHVS and CDR2 is FQNEAQ. V shed 4 bases, J shed 5 bases, and the junction held 2 bases outside the gene matches. The CDR3 is 13 residues long. The CDR3 protein is CASSYTSGETQYF. CDR3 coding DNA: TGTGCCAGCAGCTACACTAGCGGGGAGACCCAGTACTTC.

This chain uses TRBV30 with TRBJ1-4; 8 bases are shared with TRBD1. Trimming at V came to 0 bases and at J to 5 bases, leaving 2 bases not matched to a gene. CDR3 length: 14 residues. Looked up from germline, CDR1 is GTSNPN and CDR2 is SVGIG (reference sequence). CDR3 DNA: TGTGCCTGGAGTGTCCGACAGGGGAATGAAAAACTGTTTTTT. It codes for CAWSVRQGNEKLFF.

This chain links TRBV27 with TRBJ1-1, with D maybe TRBD1 (5 bases). Looked up from germline, CDR1 is MNHEY and CDR2 is SMNVEV (reference sequence). V gave up 5 bases and J gave up 6 bases, with 13 bases separating them. The CDR3 is 13 amino acids. CDR3 loop: CASSPLGGAEAFF. In DNA form, the CDR3 reads TGTGCCAGCAGTCCCCTGGGAGGGGCTGAAGCTTTCTTT.

DNA of the CDR3: TGTGCCACCAGTGATCAGGGTGGCTACACCTTC. This codes for CATSDQGGYTF. The chain combines TRBV24-1 with TRBJ1-2; the D gene is possibly TRBD1 (5 bases). Per germline, CDR1 KGHDR and CDR2 SFDVKD. V shed 3 bases and J shed 7 bases, with 5 bases lying between them. This CDR3 has 11 residues.

This chain joins TRBV20-1 and TRBJ1-1; tentatively, D is TRBD1 (6 bases). The ends were cut back, 6 bases at V and 3 bases at J, with 11 bases in the middle. Germline assignment: CDR1 DFQATT and CDR2 SNEGSKA (reference sequence). The CDR3 runs to 12 residues. The CDR3 sequence is CSAARTDTEAFF. The DNA of the CDR3 is TGCAGTGCGGCAAGGACAGACACTGAAGCTTTCTTT.

The rearrangement links TRBV5-1 to TRBJ1-2, with D tentatively TRBD1 (5 bases). Germline V gives CDR1 SGHRS, CDR2 YFSETQ. V was clipped by 2 bases and J by 3 bases, with 11 bases between them. The CDR3 is 14 amino acids. The CDR3 here is CASSLSGTDYGYTF. For the CDR3, the DNA is TGCGCCAGCAGCTTATCCGGGACCGACTATGGCTACACCTTC. Based on the CDR3 plus reference TRBV5-1 and TRBJ1-2, the full variable domain is KAGVTQTPRYLIKTRGQQVTLSCSPISGHRSVSWYQQTPGQGLQFLFEYFSETQRNKGNFPGRFSGRQFSNSRSEMNVSTLELGDSALYLCASSLSGTDYGYTFGSGTRLTVV.

V gene TRBV7-9 combines with J gene TRBJ2-3, with 14 bases identical to TRBD2. This CDR3 region has 16 residues. Germline CDR1 and CDR2: SEHNR and FQNEAQ (reference sequence). V was clipped by 6 bases and J by 8 bases; unmatched bases: 10. This chain's CDR3 is CASRRPGTSGGSTQYF. The DNA of the CDR3 is TGTGCCAGCAGAAGACCCGGGACTAGCGGGGGAAGTACGCAGTATTTT.

The genes are TRBV28 and TRBJ2-3; maybe TRBD2 (6 bases). Trimming left V 7 bases short and J 4 bases short, with 12 bases between. This CDR3 spans 13 amino acids. The germline CDR1 and CDR2 sequences are MDHEN and SYDVKM. The CDR3 loop is CASILSGADTQYF. The CDR3 nucleotides read TGTGCCAGCATACTATCGGGGGCAGATACGCAGTATTTT.

V gene TRBV25-1 combines with J gene TRBJ2-5; no clear D gene. The CDR3 extends over 12 amino acids. Trimming cost V 6 bases and J 5 bases, with 10 bases left between them. Germline assignment: CDR1 MGHDK and CDR2 SYGVNS. CDR3 sequence: CASRALGETQYF. The DNA for the CDR3 is TGTGCCAGCAGGGCCCTTGGGGAGACCCAGTACTTC.